These T cell receptor beta chains were read from a single sample in a study of sequential checkpoint blockade in melanoma. The table came from immunoSEQ multiplex PCR; TCRdb's copy has only in-frame clones and leaves some out. The top ten hold over 20% of the sample, which has about 27,000 clones, roughly four fifths seen once. The starting material was CD8+ T cells sorted from blood (inferred from file names), obtained from a patient given nivolumab and ipilimumab in sequence. The receptors stem from a human donor with melanoma. Both conserved end residues are part of each CDR3. A D gene is named only where the DNA matches it firmly. Some rows mark clone size as missing; the rest say once, few, many or name a class of expanded clone.

j_call v_call d_call clone_size cdr3_aa cdr3_nt
TRBJ2-7 TRBV5-4 TRBD1 NA CASSLGQGVSYEQYF TGTGCCAGCAGCCTGGGACAGGGGGTCTCCTACGAGCAGTACTTC
TRBJ2-7 TRBV13 TRBD1 NA CASSSDRVLFYEQYF TGTGCCAGCAGCTCAGACAGGGTCCTCTTTTACGAGCAGTACTTC
TRBJ2-7 TRBV27 NA NA CASSLRGSYEQYF TGTGCCAGCAGTTTAAGGGGCTCCTACGAGCAGTACTTC
TRBJ2-1 TRBV4-1 NA once CASSQDSTEGANEQFF TGCGCCAGCAGCCAAGATTCTACAGAGGGAGCCAATGAGCAGTTCTTC
TRBJ2-5 TRBV7-6 TRBD1 NA CASSLLRQGSQETQYF TGTGCCAGCAGCTTATTGCGACAGGGGTCCCAGGAGACCCAGTACTTC
TRBJ1-1 TRBV25-1 TRBD1 NA CASSWTGSMNTEAFF TGTGCCAGCAGTTGGACAGGGAGCATGAACACTGAAGCTTTCTTT
TRBJ2-3 TRBV9 TRBD2 NA CASSAGGGPDTQYF TGTGCCAGCAGCGCCGGCGGGGGGCCAGATACGCAGTATTTT
TRBJ2-1 TRBV27 NA NA CASSLIGGTVPNEQFF TGTGCCAGCAGTTTAATCGGCGGGACAGTACCTAATGAGCAGTTCTTC
TRBJ2-2 TRBV18 NA NA CASPRSTGELFF TGTGCCAGCCCTCGTAGCACCGGGGAGCTGTTTTTT
TRBJ2-7 TRBV9 NA NA CASSVTSGDYEQYF TGTGCCAGCAGCGTAACCAGCGGAGATTACGAGCAGTACTTC
TRBJ2-1 TRBV5-1 NA NA CASSLAGSEQFF TGCGCCAGCAGCTTGGCCGGGTCAGAGCAGTTCTTC
TRBJ2-2 TRBV6-5 NA NA CASSYFGGGTGELFF TGTGCCAGCAGTTACTTTGGGGGCGGCACCGGGGAGCTGTTTTTT
TRBJ2-3 TRBV18 TRBD1 NA CASSPPPWRDRAFNTQYF TGTGCCAGCTCACCACCTCCTTGGCGGGACAGGGCCTTTAATACGCAGTATTTT
TRBJ1-1 TRBV7-6 NA NA CASSPRTGRGTEAFF TGTGCCAGCAGCCCCAGAACAGGCCGAGGCACTGAAGCTTTCTTT
TRBJ1-1 TRBV7-9 NA NA CASSFGEGRGAEAFF TGTGCCAGCAGCTTTGGGGAGGGGAGAGGGGCTGAAGCTTTCTTT
TRBJ2-7 TRBV19 TRBD1 NA CASRGTGGVYEQYF TGTGCCAGTAGGGGGACAGGGGGCGTCTACGAGCAGTACTTC
TRBJ1-1 TRBV5-6 NA NA CASSSSRNPVAFF TGTGCCAGCAGCTCGTCCAGGAACCCCGTAGCTTTCTTT
TRBJ2-3 TRBV2 TRBD1 NA CASSEGLGGENTDTQYF TGTGCCAGCAGTGAAGGGTTAGGGGGCGAGAATACAGATACGCAGTATTTT
TRBJ1-1 TRBV30 NA NA CAWRPGQNTEAFF TGTGCCTGGAGACCGGGACAGAACACTGAAGCTTTCTTT
TRBJ2-1 TRBV28 TRBD2 few CASSLGGTSGIQGDEQFF TGTGCCAGCAGTTTGGGGGGGACTAGCGGGATCCAGGGCGATGAGCAGTTCTTC
TRBJ2-2 TRBV27 TRBD1 NA CASTGQGGSGELFF TGTGCCAGCACGGGACAGGGGGGTTCCGGGGAGCTGTTTTTT
TRBJ2-3 TRBV5-4 NA NA CASGLKGAPPDTQYF TGTGCCAGCGGATTAAAAGGGGCACCCCCAGATACGCAGTATTTT
TRBJ2-2 TRBV6-5 NA NA CASSRSANTGELFF TGTGCCAGCAGTCGATCGGCGAACACCGGGGAGCTGTTTTTT
TRBJ2-2 TRBV6-5 NA NA CASGQRVGTGELFF TGTGCCAGCGGACAACGGGTCGGCACCGGGGAGCTGTTTTTT
TRBJ1-4 TRBV7-9 NA NA CASSLRGVRRHEKLFF TGTGCCAGCAGCTTACGGGGGGTCCGACGGCATGAAAAACTGTTTTTT
TRBJ2-1 TRBV19 NA NA CASSITGSSYNEQFF TGTGCCAGTAGTATTACGGGAAGCTCCTACAATGAGCAGTTCTTC
TRBJ1-6 TRBV27 NA NA CASSLAGVGSPLHF TGTGCCAGCAGTTTGGCAGGGGTCGGTTCACCCCTCCACTTT
TRBJ2-1 TRBV9 NA NA CASSVDTPSYNEQFF TGTGCCAGCAGCGTCGACACCCCTTCCTACAATGAGCAGTTCTTC
TRBJ1-1 TRBV9 NA NA CASSVGGQGTEAFF TGTGCCAGCAGCGTAGGGGGGCAGGGCACTGAAGCTTTCTTT
TRBJ2-1 TRBV7-6 NA NA CASSQEAGLNEQFF TGTGCCAGCAGCCAAGAGGCGGGCCTGAATGAGCAGTTCTTC
TRBJ2-7 TRBV10-2 NA NA CASSNSPRETQYF TGCGCCAGCAGTAACTCACCCCGGGAGACGCAGTACTTC
TRBJ1-1 TRBV6-8 TRBD1 few CASSIGTVNTEAFF TGTGCCAGCAGTATCGGGACAGTTAACACTGAAGCTTTCTTT
TRBJ2-7 TRBV6-5 NA few CASSTPGHSYEQYF TGTGCCAGCAGTACCCCGGGTCACTCCTACGAGCAGTACTTC
TRBJ2-2 TRBV7-7 TRBD1 NA CASSSGTGTGELFF TGTGCTAGCAGCTCCGGGACAGGGACCGGGGAGCTGTTTTTT
TRBJ2-1 TRBV9 NA NA CASSLGSNEQFF TGTGCCAGCAGCCTGGGGAGCAATGAGCAGTTCTTC
TRBJ1-2 TRBV7-9 NA NA CASSLQKDGYTF TGTGCCAGCAGCCTACAGAAGGATGGCTACACCTTC
TRBJ2-1 TRBV4-3 TRBD2 NA CASGWGRAGDEQFF TGCGCCAGCGGGTGGGGGAGGGCGGGGGATGAGCAGTTCTTC
TRBJ1-2 TRBV19 NA few CASSIRRDGHYGYTF TGTGCCAGTAGTATTAGGAGGGATGGGCACTATGGCTACACCTTC
TRBJ2-1 TRBV11-2 TRBD2 NA CASSSSGNRNEQFF TGTGCCAGCAGCTCTAGCGGGAATAGGAATGAGCAGTTCTTC
TRBJ2-3 TRBV6-4 TRBD1 once CASSGTGADTQYF TGTGCCAGCAGTGGAACAGGGGCAGATACGCAGTATTTT
TRBJ2-3 TRBV13 NA NA CASSSSAGIGGTDTQYF TGTGCCAGCAGCTCGAGTGCGGGGATCGGGGGCACAGATACGCAGTATTTT